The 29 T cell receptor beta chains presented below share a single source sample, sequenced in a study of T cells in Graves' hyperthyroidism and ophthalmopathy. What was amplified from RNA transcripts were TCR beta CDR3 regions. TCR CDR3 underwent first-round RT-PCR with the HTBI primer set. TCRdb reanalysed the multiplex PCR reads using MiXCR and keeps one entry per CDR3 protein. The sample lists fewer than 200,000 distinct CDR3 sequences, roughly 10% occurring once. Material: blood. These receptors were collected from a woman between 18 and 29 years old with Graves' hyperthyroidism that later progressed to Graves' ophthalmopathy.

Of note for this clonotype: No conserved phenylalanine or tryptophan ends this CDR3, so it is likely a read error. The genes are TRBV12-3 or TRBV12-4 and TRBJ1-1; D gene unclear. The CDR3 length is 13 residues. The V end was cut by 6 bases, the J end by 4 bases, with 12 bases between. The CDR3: CASSVQRTTEAFV. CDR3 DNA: TGTGCCAGCAGCGTACAGAGGACCACTGAAGCTTTCGTT.

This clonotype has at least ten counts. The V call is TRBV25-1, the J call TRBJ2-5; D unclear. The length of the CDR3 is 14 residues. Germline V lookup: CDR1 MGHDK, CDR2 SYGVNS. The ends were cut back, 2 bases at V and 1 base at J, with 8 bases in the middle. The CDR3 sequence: CASSEVGSQETQYF. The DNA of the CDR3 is TGTGCCAGCAGTGAAGTAGGGTCCCAAGAGACCCAGTACTTC.

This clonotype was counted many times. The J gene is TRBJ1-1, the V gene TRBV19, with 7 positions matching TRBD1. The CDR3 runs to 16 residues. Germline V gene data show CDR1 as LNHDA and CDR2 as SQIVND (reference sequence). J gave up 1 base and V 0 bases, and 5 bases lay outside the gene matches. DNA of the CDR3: TGTGCCAGTAGTATAGACCGACAGGGAAGGAACACTGAAGCTTTCTTT. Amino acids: CASSIDRQGRNTEAFF. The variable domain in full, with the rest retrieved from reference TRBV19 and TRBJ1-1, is DGGITQSPKYLFRKEGQNVTLSCEQNLNHDAMYWYRQDPGQGLRLIYYSQIVNDFQKGDIAEGYSVSREKKESFPLTVTSAQKNPTAFYLCASSIDRQGRNTEAFFGQGTRLTVV.

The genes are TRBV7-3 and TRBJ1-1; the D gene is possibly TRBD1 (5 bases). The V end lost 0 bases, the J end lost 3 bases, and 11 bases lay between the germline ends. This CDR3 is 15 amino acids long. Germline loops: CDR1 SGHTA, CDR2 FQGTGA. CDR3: CASSLTGPGDTEAFF. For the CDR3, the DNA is TGTGCCAGCAGCTTAACGGGACCCGGTGACACTGAAGCTTTCTTT.

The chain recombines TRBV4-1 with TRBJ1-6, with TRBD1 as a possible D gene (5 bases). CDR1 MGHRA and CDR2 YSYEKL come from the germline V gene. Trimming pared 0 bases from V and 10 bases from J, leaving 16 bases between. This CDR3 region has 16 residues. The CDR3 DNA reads TGCGCCAGCAGCCAAGATTCCGGGCAGGGAGGGTCACCCCTCCACTTT. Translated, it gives CASSQDSGQGGSPLHF.

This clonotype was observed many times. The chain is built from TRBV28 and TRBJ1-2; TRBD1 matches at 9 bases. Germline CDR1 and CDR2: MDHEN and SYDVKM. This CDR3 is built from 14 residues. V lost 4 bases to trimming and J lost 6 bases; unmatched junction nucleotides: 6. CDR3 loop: CASSSRGQGDGYTF. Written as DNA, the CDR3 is TGTGCCAGCAGTTCTCGGGGACAGGGTGATGGCTACACCTTC.

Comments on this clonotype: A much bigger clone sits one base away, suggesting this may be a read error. As DNA, the CDR3 is TGCTCCTGGGCGGAACCAGCGGGAGGACGGGAGCAGTACTTC. This gives the protein CSWAEPAGGREQYF. The chain employs TRBV20-1 and TRBJ2-7, with 9 bases matching TRBD2. This CDR3 is 14 amino acids long. Germline V gives CDR1 DFQATT, CDR2 SNEGSKA (reference sequence).

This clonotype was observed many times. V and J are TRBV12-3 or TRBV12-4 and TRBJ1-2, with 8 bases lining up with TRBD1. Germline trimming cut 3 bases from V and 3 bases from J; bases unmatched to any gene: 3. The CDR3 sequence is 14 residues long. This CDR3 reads CASSFAGGYYGYTF. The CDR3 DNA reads TGTGCCAGCAGTTTTGCAGGGGGCTACTATGGCTACACCTTC.

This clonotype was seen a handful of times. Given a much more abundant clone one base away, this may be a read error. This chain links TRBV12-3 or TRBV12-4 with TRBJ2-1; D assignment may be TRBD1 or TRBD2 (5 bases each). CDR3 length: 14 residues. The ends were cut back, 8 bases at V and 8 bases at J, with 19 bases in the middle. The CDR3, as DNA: TGTGCCAGCGGTCCCCAGGTCCGGGGCTATGAGCAGTTCTTC. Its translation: CASGPQVRGYEQFF.

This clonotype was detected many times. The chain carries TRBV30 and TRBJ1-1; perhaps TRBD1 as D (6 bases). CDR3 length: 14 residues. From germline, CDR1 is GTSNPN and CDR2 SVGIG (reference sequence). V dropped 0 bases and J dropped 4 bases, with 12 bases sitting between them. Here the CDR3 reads CAWSVQGVSTEAFF. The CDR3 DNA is TGTGCCTGGAGTGTACAGGGAGTGAGCACTGAAGCTTTCTTT.

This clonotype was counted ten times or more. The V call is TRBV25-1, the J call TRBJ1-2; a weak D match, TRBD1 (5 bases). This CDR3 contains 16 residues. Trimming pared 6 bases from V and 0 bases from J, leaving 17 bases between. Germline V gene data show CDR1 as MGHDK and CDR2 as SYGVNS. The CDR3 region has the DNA TGTGCCAGCAGCGCCCGGGGGGGGATGTCTAACTATGGCTACACCTTC. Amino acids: CASSARGGMSNYGYTF.

This CDR3 is CAWSGSGTSYNEQFF. CDR3 bases: TGTGCCTGGAGCGGTAGCGGGACCTCCTACAATGAGCAGTTCTTC. This sequence joins TRBV30 and TRBJ2-1; 8 bases line up with TRBD2. From germline, CDR1 is GTSNPN and CDR2 SVGIG (reference sequence). This CDR3 contains 15 residues. Trimming removed 3 bases from V and 0 bases from J; junction bases left unmatched: 4.

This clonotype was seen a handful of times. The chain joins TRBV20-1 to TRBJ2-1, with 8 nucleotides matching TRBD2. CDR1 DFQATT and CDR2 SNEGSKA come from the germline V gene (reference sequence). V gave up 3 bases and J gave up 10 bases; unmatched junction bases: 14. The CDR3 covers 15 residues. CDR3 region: CSASQGLGDDREQFF. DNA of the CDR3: TGCAGTGCTAGCCAGGGACTAGGGGATGATAGGGAGCAGTTCTTC.

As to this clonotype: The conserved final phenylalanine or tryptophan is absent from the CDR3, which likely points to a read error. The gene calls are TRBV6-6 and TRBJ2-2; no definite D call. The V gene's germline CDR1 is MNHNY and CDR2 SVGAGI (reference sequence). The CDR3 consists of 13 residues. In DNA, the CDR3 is TGTGCCAGCAGTCACTCGGGCACCGGGGAGCTGTTTCTT. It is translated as CASSHSGTGELFL.

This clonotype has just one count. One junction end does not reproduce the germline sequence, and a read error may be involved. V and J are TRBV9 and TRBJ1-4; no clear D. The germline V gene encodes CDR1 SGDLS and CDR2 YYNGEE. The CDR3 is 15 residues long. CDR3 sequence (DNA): TGTGCCAGCAGCGTAGATATAGGTCAAGAGGAAAAAATGTTTTTT. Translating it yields CASSVDIGQEEKMFF.

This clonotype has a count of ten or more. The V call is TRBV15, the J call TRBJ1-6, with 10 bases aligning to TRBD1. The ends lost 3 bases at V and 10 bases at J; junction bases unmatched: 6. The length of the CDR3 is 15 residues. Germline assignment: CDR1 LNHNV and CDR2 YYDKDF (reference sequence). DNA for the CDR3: TGTGCCACCAGCAGGAGCGGGACAGGGGTGTCACCCCTCCACTTT. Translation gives CATSRSGTGVSPLHF.

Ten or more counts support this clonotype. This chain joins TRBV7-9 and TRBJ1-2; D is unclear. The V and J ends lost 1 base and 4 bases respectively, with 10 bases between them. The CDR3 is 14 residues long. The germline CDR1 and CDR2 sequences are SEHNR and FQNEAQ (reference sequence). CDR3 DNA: TGTGCCAGCAGCTTAGGAGGTCGGAGCTATGGCTACACCTTC. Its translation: CASSLGGRSYGYTF.

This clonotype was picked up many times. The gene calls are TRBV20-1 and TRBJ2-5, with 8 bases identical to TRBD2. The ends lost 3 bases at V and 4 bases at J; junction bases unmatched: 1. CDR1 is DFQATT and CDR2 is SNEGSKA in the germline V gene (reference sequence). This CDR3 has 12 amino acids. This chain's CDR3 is CSASLAGETQYF. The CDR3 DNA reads TGCAGTGCTAGTCTAGCGGGAGAGACCCAGTACTTC.

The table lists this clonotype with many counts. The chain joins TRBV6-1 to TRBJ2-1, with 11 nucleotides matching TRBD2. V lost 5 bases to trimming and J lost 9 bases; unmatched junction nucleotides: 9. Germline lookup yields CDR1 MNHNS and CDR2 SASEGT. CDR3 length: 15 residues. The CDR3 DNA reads TGTGCCAGCAGTTCATATAGCGGGGGGGCATTTGAGCAGTTCTTC. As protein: CASSSYSGGAFEQFF.

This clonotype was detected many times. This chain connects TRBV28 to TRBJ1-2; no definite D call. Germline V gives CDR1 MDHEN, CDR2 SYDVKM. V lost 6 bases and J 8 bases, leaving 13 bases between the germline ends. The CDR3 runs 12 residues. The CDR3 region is CASSQVVRGYTF. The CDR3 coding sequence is TGTGCCAGCAGCCAAGTAGTTCGCGGCTACACCTTC.

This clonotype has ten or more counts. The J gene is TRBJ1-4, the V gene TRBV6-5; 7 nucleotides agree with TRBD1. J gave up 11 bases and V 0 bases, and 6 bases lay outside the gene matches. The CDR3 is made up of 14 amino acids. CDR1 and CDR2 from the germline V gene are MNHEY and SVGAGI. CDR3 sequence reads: CASSYSNQGGKLFF. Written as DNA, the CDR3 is TGTGCCAGCAGTTACTCGAATCAGGGGGGGAAACTGTTTTTT.

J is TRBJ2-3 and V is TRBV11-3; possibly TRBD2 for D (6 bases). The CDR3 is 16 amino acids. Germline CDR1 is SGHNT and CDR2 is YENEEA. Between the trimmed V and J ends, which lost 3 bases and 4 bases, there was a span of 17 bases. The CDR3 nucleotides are TGTGCCAGCAGCTTGAGGCTCGGGGGAGTGTCAGATACGCAGTATTTT. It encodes CASSLRLGGVSDTQYF.

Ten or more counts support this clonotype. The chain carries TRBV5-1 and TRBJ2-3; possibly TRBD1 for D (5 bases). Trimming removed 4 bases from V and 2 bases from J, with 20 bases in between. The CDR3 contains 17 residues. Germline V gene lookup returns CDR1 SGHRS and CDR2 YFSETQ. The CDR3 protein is CASSHEPQGPLTDTQYF. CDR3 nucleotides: TGCGCCAGCAGCCACGAACCCCAGGGTCCCCTCACAGATACGCAGTATTTT.

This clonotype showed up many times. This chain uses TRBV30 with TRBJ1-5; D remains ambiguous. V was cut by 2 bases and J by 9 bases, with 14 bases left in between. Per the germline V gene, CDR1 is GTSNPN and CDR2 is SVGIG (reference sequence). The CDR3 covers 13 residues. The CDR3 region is CAWSSGMWRPQHF. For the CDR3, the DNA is TGTGCCTGGAGTTCGGGGATGTGGAGGCCCCAGCATTTT. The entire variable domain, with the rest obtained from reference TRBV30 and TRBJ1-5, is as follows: SQTIHQWPATLVQPVGSPLSLECTVEGTSNPNLYWYRQAAGRGLQLLFYSVGIGQISSEVPQNLSASRPQDRQFILSSKKLLLSDSGFYLCAWSSGMWRPQHFGDGTRLSIL.

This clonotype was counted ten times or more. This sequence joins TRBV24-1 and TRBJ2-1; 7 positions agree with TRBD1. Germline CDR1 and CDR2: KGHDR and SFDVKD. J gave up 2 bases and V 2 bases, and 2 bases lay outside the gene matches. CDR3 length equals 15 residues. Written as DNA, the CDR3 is TGTGCCACCAGTGATTGGGACAGCACCTACAATGAGCAGTTCTTC. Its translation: CATSDWDSTYNEQFF.

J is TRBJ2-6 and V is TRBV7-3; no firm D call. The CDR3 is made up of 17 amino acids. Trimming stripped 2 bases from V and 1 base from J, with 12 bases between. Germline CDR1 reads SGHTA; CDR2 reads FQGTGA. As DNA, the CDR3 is TGTGCCAGCAGCTTACGTAGAAGGGCATCTGGGGCCAACGTCCTGACTTTC. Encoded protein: CASSLRRRASGANVLTF.

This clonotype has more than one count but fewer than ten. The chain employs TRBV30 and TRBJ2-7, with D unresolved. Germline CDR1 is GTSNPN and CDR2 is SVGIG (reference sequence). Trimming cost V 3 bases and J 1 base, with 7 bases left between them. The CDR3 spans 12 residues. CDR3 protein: CAWRRKSYEQYF. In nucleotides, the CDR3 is TGTGCCTGGAGAAGGAAATCCTACGAGCAGTACTTC.

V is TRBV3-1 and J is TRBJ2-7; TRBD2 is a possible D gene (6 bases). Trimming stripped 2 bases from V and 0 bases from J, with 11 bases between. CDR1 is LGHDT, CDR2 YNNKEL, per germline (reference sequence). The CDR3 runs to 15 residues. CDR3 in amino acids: CASSQPGLGSYEQYF. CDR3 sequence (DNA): TGTGCCAGCAGCCAACCGGGACTGGGCTCCTACGAGCAGTACTTC.

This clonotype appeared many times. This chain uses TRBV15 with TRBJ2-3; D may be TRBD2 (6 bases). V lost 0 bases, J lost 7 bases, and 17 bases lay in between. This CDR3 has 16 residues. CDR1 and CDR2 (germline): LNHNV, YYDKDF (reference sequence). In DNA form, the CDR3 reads TGTGCCACCAGCAGAGATTTCGGTTCCGCGGGGAATACGCAGTATTTT. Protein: CATSRDFGSAGNTQYF.